This T cell receptor beta chain was sequenced for a study of OX40 agonist ivuxolimab in advanced cancers. Background on the whole study: Ivuxolimab, which targeted the costimulatory receptor OX40 (CD134), was an agonistic, fully human IgG2 monoclonal antibody. In the dose-escalation cohort, around four fifths of patients were male, and the mean age was approximately 60 years, with a range of roughly 20 to 80. Partial responses were achieved by three dose-escalation patients, of whom one had hepatocellular carcinoma and two had cutaneous melanoma. Intravenous ivuxolimab was administered to patients every 2 weeks at six dose levels: 0.01, 0.1, 0.3, 1.5, 3 and 10 mg/kg. Prior anti-PD-1, anti-PD-L1 or anti-CTLA-4 therapy was permitted, and checkpoint inhibitors had been received by roughly 40% of dose-escalation patients. The paper reports the monotherapy dose-escalation portion (N of about 50 patients) of the phase I ivuxolimab trial. Peripheral TCRbeta sequencing aimed to test whether ivuxolimab altered TCR sequence diversity and caused clonal T-cell expansion. Of the approximately 54 patients in dose escalation, some 20 had hepatocellular carcinoma, about 15 had melanoma, 9 had renal cell carcinoma and 9 had head and neck cancer. Overall study outcomes, separate from this receptor: The antigen specificity of the clonally expanded peripheral T cells was not determined. Low levels of normalized T-cell clonal expansion were also seen in some patients who did not respond. Partial responders in the 0.1-3.0 mg/kg groups had among the lowest normalized peripheral clonal expansion, especially among CD8+ T cells. Clonal expansion of both CD4+ and CD8+ blood T cells was observed from baseline to week 6 at doses 0.1 to 3.0 mg/kg. After ivuxolimab, more expanded clones were found on average in CD8+ T cells than in CD4+ T cells.

Genomic DNA was isolated from the sorted cells so that the TCRbeta CDR3 region could be sequenced. TCRbeta CDR3 regions were sequenced using the immunoSEQ Assay. TCRdb carries this immuneACCESS record with in-frame sequences only. Its versions omit some clonotypes, under half of them owing to an unresolved V gene in the studies checked, with the rest unexplained. A total of 20,000 or so clones appear in this sample, 70% to 90% of them only once. The top ten clonotypes cover 13% of the sample. For this clone: Its antigen is still unknown. Base qualities are not provided; no much larger clone lies one nucleotide away.

The trial excluded patients who had a history of autoimmune disease or who were on systemic immunosuppression. Peripheral blood for TCR sequencing was collected from all dose cohorts at baseline, on cycle 4 day 1, and on cycle 7 day 1. The samples were taken from a phase I, first-in-human, multicenter, open-label dose-escalation trial of ivuxolimab. The trial enrolled adults with locally advanced or metastatic head and neck squamous cell, hepatocellular, melanoma or renal cell carcinoma. Before TCR sequencing, CD4+ and CD8+ T cells were separately sorted from peripheral blood. V is pared back by 1 base and J by 0 bases, with 14 bases lying between the germline termini. CDR1 MGHRA and CDR2 YSYEKL were looked up in the germline V gene. The CDR3, cysteine through phenylalanine, is 17 amino acids long. The DNA shown is the 51-base CDR3, in frame from base 1.

The sequence was obtained from an adult with an advanced solid tumor such as melanoma, head and neck, liver or kidney cancer. The sequencing used CD4+ or CD8+ T cells sorted from blood, collected in a trial of the OX40 agonist ivuxolimab. In this chain, TRBV4-1 is recombined with TRBJ2-3; the D element might be TRBD1 or TRBD2, as each aligns at 5 bases. The DNA is as follows: TGCGCCAGCAGCCAAGTACCGGGACCACCCAGCACAGATACGCAGTATTTT. Its translation reads: CASSQVPGPPSTDTQYF.